These T cell receptor beta chains were read from a single sample in a study of shared clonotypes between healthy human individuals. Some clones are missing from TCRdb's copy, which holds only in-frame ones; the method was immunoSEQ multiplex PCR. The sample includes about 2 million clones, 85% to 95% of them seen just once. The specimen was naive CD8+ T cells sorted from blood. The receptor source for this set is a young man in good health. The conserved cysteine and the conserved F or W are not part of the CDR3 here. A D gene is named only where the DNA matches it firmly.

J: TRBJ2-3; D: -; V: TRBV11-2; CDR3: ASSLELALTDTQY
J: TRBJ2-7; D: TRBD2; V: TRBV6-1; CDR3: ASSEQSSSGRSYEQY
J: TRBJ2-7; D: TRBD2; V: TRBV27; CDR3: ASKTSGGVHEQY
J: TRBJ2-7; D: TRBD2; V: TRBV7-9; CDR3: ASSQISGGPHSYEQY
J: TRBJ2-7; D: -; V: TRBV7-2; CDR3: ASSPTGLTYEQY
J: TRBJ2-7; D: -; V: TRBV6-1; CDR3: ASSDTGYEQY
J: TRBJ2-7; D: -; V: TRBV6-5; CDR3: ASSYLYEQY
J: TRBJ2-5; D: -; V: TRBV9; CDR3: ASSVNGEGETQY
J: TRBJ2-1; D: TRBD2; V: TRBV7-8; CDR3: ASSPGLAGSAYNEQF
J: TRBJ1-4; D: TRBD1; V: TRBV6-6; CDR3: ASSQTGINEKLF
J: TRBJ2-1; D: TRBD2; V: TRBV4-3; CDR3: ASSQDRISGTYNEQF
J: TRBJ1-1; D: -; V: TRBV27; CDR3: ASSPPYRTNTEAF
J: TRBJ2-1; D: TRBD2; V: TRBV11-2; CDR3: ASSLSAPLAGIYNEQF
J: TRBJ2-7; D: -; V: TRBV4-1; CDR3: ASSQENGLYEQY
J: TRBJ2-7; D: TRBD1; V: TRBV6-6; CDR3: ASSLTGTGGYEQY
J: TRBJ2-7; D: TRBD2; V: TRBV30; CDR3: AWRPRGEGLY
J: TRBJ1-3; D: -; V: TRBV18; CDR3: ASSPPVGGNTIY
J: TRBJ2-3; D: -; V: TRBV6-5; CDR3: ASLSGSTDTQY
J: TRBJ1-2; D: -; V: TRBV6-5; CDR3: ASSVFPGYGYT
J: TRBJ1-2; D: -; V: TRBV2; CDR3: ASSRGPPNYGYT
J: TRBJ2-5; D: TRBD2; V: TRBV13; CDR3: ASSPGTSGTETQY
J: TRBJ2-3; D: -; V: TRBV6-5; CDR3: ASSYVGGGTDTQY
J: TRBJ1-2; D: -; V: TRBV11-2; CDR3: ASSPELAGPIGLAGYT
J: TRBJ2-7; D: -; V: TRBV7-9; CDR3: ASSLASRYEQY
J: TRBJ2-7; D: -; V: TRBV19; CDR3: ASSIGTETYEQY
J: TRBJ2-1; D: TRBD2; V: TRBV9; CDR3: ASSGGTSGTLNEQF
J: TRBJ2-3; D: -; V: TRBV4-3; CDR3: ASSQESVRATQY
J: TRBJ1-1; D: -; V: TRBV7-9; CDR3: ASSFPGPTEAF
J: TRBJ1-4; D: -; V: TRBV4-1; CDR3: ASSQDYTGYNEKLF
J: TRBJ2-7; D: TRBD2; V: TRBV7-9; CDR3: ASSWGGDTEQY
J: TRBJ2-7; D: -; V: TRBV5-6; CDR3: ASSLAGTYSYEQY